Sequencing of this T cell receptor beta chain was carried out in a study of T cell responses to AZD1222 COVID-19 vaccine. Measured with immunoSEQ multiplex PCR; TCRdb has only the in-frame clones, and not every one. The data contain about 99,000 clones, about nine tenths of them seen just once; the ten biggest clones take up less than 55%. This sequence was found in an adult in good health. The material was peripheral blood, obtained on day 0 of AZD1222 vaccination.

This CDR3 is CAWSPTSGAYEQYF. The CDR3 DNA sequence: TGTGCCTGGAGCCCGACTAGTGGGGCCTACGAGCAGTACTTC. V is TRBV30 and J is TRBJ2-7; maybe TRBD2 (6 bases). The V end lost 3 bases, the J end lost 2 bases, and 14 bases lay between the germline ends. CDR3 length equals 14 residues. CDR1 and CDR2 (germline): GTSNPN, SVGIG (reference sequence).